The 26 T cell receptor beta chains below were found in one sample sequenced in a study of T cells in Graves' hyperthyroidism and ophthalmopathy. The investigators amplified TCR beta CDR3 regions from RNA transcripts. A set of HTBI primers served as the primers for a first-round RT-PCR of the TCR CDR3. Via MiXCR, TCRdb re-called the multiplex PCR reads, giving one row per CDR3 protein. The table lists more than 650,000 distinct CDR3 sequences, 13% to 15% of them singletons. Sequences were obtained from blood. Source of these receptors: a young woman with Graves' hyperthyroidism.

Remarks on this clonotype: Germline is not matched at one junction end, which may reflect a read error. The chain carries TRBV7-9 and TRBJ2-7; 8 nucleotides match TRBD1. CDR1 and CDR2 from the germline V gene are SEHNR and FQNEAQ (reference sequence). The CDR3 spans 14 residues. CDR3 loop: CASSADRVPYEQCF. CDR3 sequence (DNA): TGCGCCAGCAGCGCGGACAGGGTGCCCTACGAGCAGTGCTTC.

This clonotype has at least ten counts. V is TRBV12-3 or TRBV12-4 and J is TRBJ2-3; D is tentatively TRBD1 or TRBD2 (6 bases each). Trimming removed 1 base at V and 4 bases at J, with 9 bases between. The CDR3 has 14 residues. In DNA, the CDR3 is TGTGCCAGCAGTTTAGGGGGGGCGGCAGATACGCAGTATTTT. Protein product: CASSLGGAADTQYF.

This clonotype was counted ten times or more. The chain links TRBV20-1 to TRBJ2-7; 13 bases align to TRBD2. V lost 1 base, J lost 2 bases, and 5 bases stayed unmatched. The CDR3 length is 16 residues. Germline V gene sequence: CDR1 DFQATT, CDR2 SNEGSKA (reference sequence). CDR3: CSARGTSGSGAYEQYF. DNA of the CDR3: TGCAGTGCTAGAGGGACTAGCGGGAGTGGGGCCTACGAGCAGTACTTC.

This clonotype was observed many times. The chain combines TRBV18 with TRBJ2-7; D gene uncertain. This CDR3 is built from 13 residues. Between the trimmed V and J ends, which lost 3 bases and 0 bases, there was a span of 6 bases. Germline V gene lookup returns CDR1 KGHSH and CDR2 LQKENI. CDR3 in amino acids: CASSPPSSYEQYF. CDR3 nucleotide sequence: TGTGCCAGCTCACCCCCGAGCTCCTACGAGCAGTACTTC.

This clonotype was recorded at least ten times. This chain links TRBV7-8 with TRBJ1-5; TRBD1 is a possible D gene (6 bases). The CDR3 has 14 amino acids. V was pared by 5 bases and J by 3 bases, with 11 bases between. Germline lookup yields CDR1 SGHVS and CDR2 FQNEAQ. In DNA, the CDR3 is TGTGCCAGCAGCCATGGGACATCCAATCAGCCCCAGCATTTT. It is translated as CASSHGTSNQPQHF.

This clonotype showed up just once. V and J are TRBV29-1 and TRBJ2-1, with 7 positions matching TRBD2. Unmatched junction bases numbered 4, after V lost 4 bases and J lost 4 bases. Germline CDR1 and CDR2: SQVTM and ANQGSEA. The CDR3 sequence is 13 residues long. The CDR3 nucleotides are TGCAGCGTTGGGGAGGGCCATTACAATGAGCAGTTCTTC. Encoded protein: CSVGEGHYNEQFF.

The V call is TRBV29-1, the J call TRBJ2-5; the match to TRBD2 covers 10 bases. V gave up 6 bases and J gave up 4 bases; unmatched junction bases: 5. CDR1 SQVTM and CDR2 ANQGSEA come from the germline V gene. This CDR3 is built from 13 residues. The CDR3 loop reads CSVSSGSLETQYF. DNA for the CDR3: TGCAGCGTATCTAGCGGGAGTCTAGAGACCCAGTACTTC.

This clonotype turned up a few times. The V gene is TRBV6-1, the J gene TRBJ2-1, with 9 bases that match TRBD1. After removal of 3 bases from V and 7 bases from J, the junction contained 7 bases not matched to a gene. CDR3 size: 15 residues. CDR1 and CDR2 (germline): MNHNS, SASEGT. CDR3 protein: CASSEGDRVRNEQFF. Written as DNA, the CDR3 is TGTGCCAGCAGTGAGGGGGACAGGGTTAGGAATGAGCAGTTCTTC.

This clonotype was seen at least ten times. The chain links TRBV28 to TRBJ1-1; 7 bases agree with TRBD1. CDR1 is MDHEN, CDR2 SYDVKM, per germline. The CDR3 extends over 12 amino acids. J was trimmed by 5 bases and V by 10 bases; bases with no gene match: 7. The CDR3 DNA follows: TGTGCCACCCGAGGGGGCTCGACTGAAGCTTTCTTT. Protein product: CATRGGSTEAFF.

This clonotype was counted a few times. This chain joins TRBV20-1 and TRBJ2-7; D is unclear. Germline V gene data show CDR1 as DFQATT and CDR2 as SNEGSKA (reference sequence). Trimming cost V 8 bases and J 0 bases, with 14 bases left between them. The CDR3 loop spans 13 amino acids. The CDR3 region is CSLLGPSSYEQYF. The CDR3 DNA is TGCAGTCTCCTAGGTCCCAGCTCCTACGAGCAGTACTTC.

The chain combines TRBV19 with TRBJ2-7; TRBD1 or TRBD2 may be the D gene (6 bases each). V was shortened by 3 bases and J by 5 bases, with 14 bases between the two germline ends. CDR3 length equals 14 residues. The germline CDR1 and CDR2 sequences are LNHDA and SQIVND (reference sequence). As DNA, the CDR3 is TGTGCCAGTAGTATTTTACAGGGAGGTGACGAGCAGTACTTC. Encoded protein: CASSILQGGDEQYF.

This clonotype was picked up many times. This chain uses TRBV20-1 with TRBJ2-7, with 8 bases identical to TRBD2. The CDR3 loop spans 13 amino acids. Per germline, CDR1 DFQATT and CDR2 SNEGSKA (reference sequence). With V trimmed by 5 bases and J by 0 bases, 3 bases remained unmatched. The DNA for the CDR3 is TGCAGTGCTGAAGCGGGAGTCTCCTACGAGCAGTACTTC. It translates to CSAEAGVSYEQYF.

This clonotype has a count of ten or more. V gene TRBV12-3 or TRBV12-4 combines with J gene TRBJ2-6; a weak D match, TRBD1 (6 bases). The CDR3 consists of 15 residues. The ends were cut back, 3 bases at V and 2 bases at J, with 8 bases in the middle. The CDR3 DNA is TGTGCCAGCAGTTTTAACAGGGCTGGGGCCAACGTCCTGACTTTC. Amino acids: CASSFNRAGANVLTF.

The chain joins TRBV28 to TRBJ1-5; D call uncertain. CDR1 is MDHEN, CDR2 SYDVKM, per germline. Trimming took 8 bases from V and 6 from J, leaving 14 bases between them. This CDR3 contains 13 residues. The CDR3 coding sequence is TGTGCCAGCGACAAACCTGGTCGTCAGCCCCAGCATTTT. This sequence encodes CASDKPGRQPQHF. The full variable domain, with the rest looked up from reference TRBV28 and TRBJ1-5, is DVKVTQSSRYLVKRTGEKVFLECVQDMDHENMFWYRQDPGLGLRLIYFSYDVKMKEKGDIPEGYSVSREKKERFSLILESASTNQTSMYLCASDKPGRQPQHFGDGTRLSIL.

The CDR3 DNA reads TGCAGTGCGAGGGGTTCCGGGAGGGACGGAATAGAGACCCAGTACTTC. Translating gives CSARGSGRDGIETQYF. The chain combines TRBV20-1 with TRBJ2-5; TRBD2 matches at 8 bases. J was trimmed by 4 bases and V by 6 bases; bases with no gene match: 16. Germline loops: CDR1 DFQATT, CDR2 SNEGSKA (reference sequence). The CDR3 runs 16 residues.

The chain uses TRBV6-1 and TRBJ2-7; D is undetermined. With 5 bases removed from V and 4 bases from J, the gap between germline ends came to 18 bases. From germline, CDR1 is MNHNS and CDR2 SASEGT. This CDR3 is 15 amino acids long. CDR3 sequence: CASSPLPGPSYEQYF. CDR3 coding DNA: TGTGCCAGCAGTCCTCTCCCCGGGCCCTCATACGAGCAGTACTTC.

This clonotype was seen at least ten times. J is TRBJ1-1 and V is TRBV13; D uncertain. CDR3 size: 14 residues. Germline V CDR1 and CDR2: PRHDT, FYEKMQ (reference sequence). V lost 1 base, J lost 0 bases, and 6 bases lay in between. The CDR3 protein is CASSLARLNTEAFF. In nucleotides, the CDR3 is TGTGCCAGCAGCTTAGCCAGATTGAACACTGAAGCTTTCTTT. Based on the CDR3 plus reference TRBV13 and TRBJ1-1, the full variable domain is AAGVIQSPRHLIKEKRETATLKCYPIPRHDTVYWYQQGPGQDPQFLISFYEKMQSDKGSIPDRFSAQQFSDYHSELNMSSLELGDSALYFCASSLARLNTEAFFGQGTRLTVV.

The chain employs TRBV7-2 and TRBJ2-5; the match to TRBD2 covers 10 bases. The trim removed 1 base at V and 13 bases at J, leaving 9 bases unmatched. The CDR3 covers 14 residues. Germline CDR1 reads SGHTA; CDR2 reads FQGNSA. This chain's CDR3 is CASSLGPSGGRLYF. Written as DNA, the CDR3 is TGTGCCAGCAGCTTAGGTCCTAGCGGGGGCCGGTTGTACTTC.

In this sample, this clonotype turned up many times. This rearrangement joins TRBV29-1 to TRBJ2-7; 7 positions agree with TRBD1. V lost 5 bases and J lost 2; bases outside the gene matches: 9. There are 14 residues in the CDR3. CDR1 and CDR2 from the germline V gene are SQVTM and ANQGSEA. For the CDR3, the DNA is TGCAGCGTTTGGGGTGACAGGGCTCCCTACGAGCAGTACTTC. Translation gives CSVWGDRAPYEQYF.

This clonotype has a count of ten or more. This chain links TRBV3-1 with TRBJ2-7; D may correspond to TRBD1 or TRBD2 (6 bases each). CDR3 size: 19 residues. Between the trimmed V and J ends, which lost 0 bases and 2 bases, there was a span of 23 bases. The V gene's germline CDR1 is LGHDT and CDR2 YNNKEL (reference sequence). The CDR3 loop is CASSQEDKKAGGTPYEQYF. Here the CDR3 DNA reads TGTGCCAGCAGCCAAGAAGACAAAAAGGCAGGAGGGACACCCTACGAGCAGTACTTC.

The CDR3 nucleotides read TGTGCCAGTAATCAGGGGCGCATCGGGGAGCTGTTTTTT. It is translated as CASNQGRIGELFF. This chain links TRBV19 with TRBJ2-2, with D possibly being TRBD1 (6 bases). This CDR3 contains 13 residues. Trimming removed 7 bases at V and 7 bases at J, with 13 bases between. Germline CDR1 and CDR2: LNHDA and SQIVND (reference sequence). Based on the CDR3 plus reference TRBV19 and TRBJ2-2, the full variable domain is DGGITQSPKYLFRKEGQNVTLSCEQNLNHDAMYWYRQDPGQGLRLIYYSQIVNDFQKGDIAEGYSVSREKKESFPLTVTSAQKNPTAFYLCASNQGRIGELFFGEGSRLTVL.

The chain is built from TRBV10-3 and TRBJ1-3, with 9 bases aligning to TRBD1. The V and J ends lost 10 bases and 2 bases, in that order; junction bases with no gene match: 6. The CDR3 sequence is 14 residues long. The germline CDR1 and CDR2 sequences are ENHRY and SYGVKD. CDR3 nucleotide sequence: TGTGCCACCACAGGGGGCTTAGCTGGAAACACCATATATTTT. Protein sequence: CATTGGLAGNTIYF.

The rearrangement uses TRBV29-1 and TRBJ2-5, with D hard to call. Between the trimmed V and J ends, which lost 2 bases and 0 bases, there was a span of 10 bases. CDR3 length: 14 residues. CDR1 and CDR2 (germline): SQVTM, ANQGSEA. For the CDR3, the DNA is TGCAGCGTTGAATTATCCAGGAACCAAGAGACCCAGTACTTC. Protein sequence: CSVELSRNQETQYF.

This clonotype turned up a few times. The CDR3 loop reads CASSPVHRQGNEQFF. CDR3 DNA sequence: TGTGCCAGCTCACCCGTTCACCGACAGGGCAACGAGCAGTTCTTC. The chain is built from TRBV18 and TRBJ2-1; 7 bases align to TRBD1. V dropped 3 bases and J dropped 10; count of bases not matched to a gene: 12. The CDR3 runs to 15 residues. Germline CDR1 reads KGHSH; CDR2 reads LQKENI. The full variable domain, in which reference TRBV18 and TRBJ2-1 provide the parts outside the CDR3, is NAGVMQNPRHLVRRRGQEARLRCSPMKGHSHVYWYRQLPEEGLKFMVYLQKENIIDESGMPKERFSAEFPKEGPSILRIQQVVRGDSAAYFCASSPVHRQGNEQFFGPGTRLTVL.

The chain is built from TRBV20-1 and TRBJ2-1; D gene unclear. Per germline, CDR1 DFQATT and CDR2 SNEGSKA (reference sequence). This CDR3 comprises 15 residues. The V gene lost 6 bases and the J gene lost 4 bases, with 19 bases spanning the gap. This CDR3 reads CSAHLQIPRYNEQFF. The DNA of the CDR3 is TGCAGTGCCCACTTACAAATCCCCCGATACAATGAGCAGTTCTTC.

This clonotype was seen ten or more times. The rearrangement links TRBV30 to TRBJ1-6; TRBD1 might be the D (5 bases). V gave up 2 bases and J gave up 7 bases, with 15 bases separating them. Germline CDR1 is GTSNPN and CDR2 is SVGIG (reference sequence). The CDR3 sequence is 15 residues long. The CDR3 loop is CAWSTFRQKNSPLHF. The DNA for the CDR3 is TGTGCCTGGAGTACGTTTCGACAGAAAAATTCACCCCTCCACTTT.